The rows below give T cell receptor beta chains drawn from one sample of a study of blood T cell repertoires in COVID-19. Measured with immunoSEQ multiplex PCR; TCRdb has only the in-frame clones, and not every one. The sample has about 100,000 clones, 91% seen once. Sequencing was carried out using peripheral blood. All receptors come from a man aged 50 or older with active COVID-19. CDR3s include the opening cysteine and the closing phenylalanine or tryptophan.

TRBV29-1	TRBJ2-3	CSVTSDRVRHTDTQYF
TRBV7-9	TRBJ2-5	CASSRGTAETQYF
TRBV10-2	TRBJ2-6	CASRTGGGGGANVLTF
TRBV27	TRBJ2-1	CASSLVVGLPNEQFF
TRBV12-3/TRBV12-4	TRBJ1-3	CASSRDSGNTIYF
TRBV19	TRBJ1-2	CASSRKTGTGGYTF
TRBV6-6	TRBJ2-7	CASSYSDSGYSYEQYF
TRBV5-8	TRBJ1-5	CASSFSGNQPQHF
TRBV5-5	TRBJ2-1	CASSLGLALNEQFF
TRBV29-1	TRBJ2-4	CSVVLWVGSAIQYF
TRBV11-2	TRBJ2-5	CASSQDRGKQTQYF
TRBV5-8	TRBJ2-3	CASSASGASTDTQYF
TRBV20-1	TRBJ1-1	CSARRDTEAFF
TRBV24-1	TRBJ2-2	CATSYRGIGTGELFF
TRBV7-2	TRBJ2-7	CASSLSRGTVLPVGEQYF
TRBV3-1/TRBV3-2	TRBJ2-5	CASSAEARGIQETQYF
TRBV2	TRBJ1-6	CASRVGQGYGSPLHF
TRBV24-1	TRBJ1-2	CATSDRGTNYGYTF
TRBV7-3	TRBJ2-7	CASSLVQENYEQYF
TRBV19	TRBJ2-1	CASSIDPLLAGGRNEQFF
TRBV19	TRBJ2-3	CASSKGDGTDTQYF
TRBV24-1	TRBJ2-2	CATSESGRGPAGELFF
TRBV3-1/TRBV3-2	TRBJ1-5	CASSLRNQPQHF
TRBV12-3/TRBV12-4	TRBJ2-3	CASSLGQGPMYF
TRBV19	TRBJ1-1	CASSHQGPNTEAFF
TRBV7-8	TRBJ1-4	CASSTVGGGNEKLFF
TRBV27	TRBJ2-2	CASSLSYNTGELFF
TRBV5-6	TRBJ1-4	CASSIGTVIFEEKLFF
TRBV6-5	TRBJ2-1	CASQRDYYNEQFF
TRBV5-6	TRBJ2-7	CASSNVNQYEQYF